One and the same sample provided the 16 T cell receptor beta chains below, sequenced in a study of cytomegalovirus exposure and HLA in healthy donors (dated by TCRdb to 2016 to 2017). To prepare the library, the immunoSEQ multiplex PCR assay was applied. For the multiplex PCR, a mixture combining 60 forward primers for TCR Vbeta segments and 13 reverse primers for TCR Jbeta segments was used. TCRdb carries this immuneACCESS record with in-frame sequences only. Its versions omit some clonotypes, under half of them owing to an unresolved V gene in the studies checked, with the rest unexplained. The sample table contains about 100,000 clones; only one count was recorded for more than 65% of them. The ten top clones hold 4.5% to 5% of the sample. The sample comprised PBMCs. Receptor source: a woman aged 18-29 years in good health and CMV-seropositive.

The chain combines TRBV9 with TRBJ2-1; 7 nucleotides agree with TRBD2. The CDR3 extends over 16 amino acids. CDR1 and CDR2 (germline): SGDLS, YYNGEE. J was trimmed by 1 base and V by 3 bases; bases with no gene match: 7. The CDR3 DNA reads TGTGCCAGCAGCGCGGCGGGAGCTTGGTCCTACAATGAGCAGTTCTTC. Its translation: CASSAAGAWSYNEQFF.

This chain links TRBV7-9 with TRBJ2-3; 8 positions agree with TRBD1. The trim removed 5 bases at V and 6 bases at J, leaving 7 bases unmatched. The CDR3 runs 14 residues. The germline V gene has CDR1 SEHNR and CDR2 FQNEAQ (reference sequence). CDR3 nucleotide sequence: TGTGCCAGCAGCCAGGTCCAGGGGGCTGATACGCAGTATTTT. Translation: CASSQVQGADTQYF.

V usage is TRBV4-2 and J usage is TRBJ1-1; no reliable D call. The CDR3 length is 16 residues. Germline lookup yields CDR1 LGHNA and CDR2 YNFKEQ. Trimming removed 4 bases from V and 1 base from J, with 16 bases in between. In DNA, the CDR3 is TGTGCCAGCAGCCGCGACTGGATGGTGGGGAACACTGAAGCTTTCTTT. Protein sequence: CASSRDWMVGNTEAFF.

The chain carries TRBV14 and TRBJ2-2; TRBD2 aligns across 9 bases. There are 15 residues in the CDR3. Germline-derived CDR1 and CDR2 are SGHDN and FVKESK. V gave up 2 bases and J gave up 3 bases; unmatched junction bases: 1. CDR3 in DNA: TGTGCCAGCAGCCAAATAGCGGGAGACACCGGGGAGCTGTTTTTT. Residues: CASSQIAGDTGELFF.

This chain uses TRBV20-1 with TRBJ2-7, with no clear D. The V end was cut by 0 bases, the J end by 6 bases, with 6 bases between. The V gene's germline CDR1 is DFQATT and CDR2 SNEGSKA (reference sequence). The CDR3 extends over 11 amino acids. CDR3 DNA: TGCAGTGCTAGAGATCTTATCGAGCAGTACTTC. Translated, it gives CSARDLIEQYF.

The V gene is TRBV7-9, the J gene TRBJ2-7, with TRBD2 as a possible D gene (6 bases). Germline lookup yields CDR1 SEHNR and CDR2 FQNEAQ (reference sequence). This CDR3 comprises 15 residues. Trimming shortened V by 1 base and J by 4 bases, and 14 bases separated the two germline ends. CDR3 amino acids: CASSLVTGLFYEQYF. The CDR3 DNA follows: TGTGCCAGCAGCTTAGTTACGGGACTCTTTTACGAGCAGTACTTC.

In this sample, this clone turned up once. V gene TRBV5-1 combines with J gene TRBJ1-1; D is possibly TRBD1 (5 bases). CDR1 is SGHRS and CDR2 is YFSETQ in the germline V gene. V was pared by 4 bases and J by 0 bases, with 13 bases between. This CDR3 comprises 15 residues. The CDR3 DNA follows: TGCGCCAGCAGCCCTGCCGGACAAATGAACACTGAAGCTTTCTTT. This gives the protein CASSPAGQMNTEAFF.

The sample holds a few counts of this clone. V usage is TRBV4-1 and J usage is TRBJ1-5; D is unclear. Looked up from germline, CDR1 is MGHRA and CDR2 is YSYEKL. The CDR3 loop spans 14 amino acids. V lost 1 base to trimming and J lost 4 bases, with 8 bases between them. The DNA for the CDR3 is TGCGCCAGCAGCCAAGTGCTGACAAATCAGCCCCAGCATTTT. Amino acids: CASSQVLTNQPQHF.

V gene TRBV6-4 combines with J gene TRBJ2-3; 12 nucleotides agree with TRBD1. V lost 4 bases to trimming and J lost 4 bases; unmatched junction nucleotides: 3. The CDR3 spans 15 residues. Per germline, CDR1 MRHNA and CDR2 SNTAGT. The CDR3 DNA follows: TGTGCCAGCAGTGCCGGGACAGGGGGCTCAGATACGCAGTATTTT. It yields the protein CASSAGTGGSDTQYF.

The genes are TRBV29-1 and TRBJ1-2; TRBD1 agrees at 12 bases. With V trimmed by 5 bases and J by 4 bases, 8 bases remained unmatched. CDR1 is SQVTM, CDR2 ANQGSEA, per germline. The CDR3 contains 15 residues. CDR3 sequence: CSVSDGGQGAYGYTF. The DNA for the CDR3 is TGCAGCGTTTCCGATGGGGGACAGGGGGCCTATGGCTACACCTTC.

The chain uses TRBV6-5 and TRBJ1-4; unclear D gene. Trimming pared 6 bases from V and 7 bases from J, leaving 18 bases between. The CDR3 contains 15 residues. Germline assignment: CDR1 MNHEY and CDR2 SVGAGI. The CDR3 DNA is TGTGCCAGCAGCTTCGTTGGGAGGGAGATTGAAAAACTGTTTTTT. It specifies CASSFVGREIEKLFF.

This clone has only one observation. This sequence joins TRBV7-3 and TRBJ2-3, with D possibly matching TRBD2 (5 bases). Trimming pared 5 bases from V and 0 bases from J, leaving 12 bases between. The CDR3 is 15 residues long. The germline V gene has CDR1 SGHTA and CDR2 FQGTGA. CDR3 nucleotide sequence: TGTGCCAGCAGCCCGCGACTAATCAGCACAGATACGCAGTATTTT. Translated: CASSPRLISTDTQYF. The whole variable domain, remainder taken from reference TRBV7-3 and TRBJ2-3, is GAGVSQTPSNKVTEKGKYVELRCDPISGHTALYWYRQSLGQGPEFLIYFQGTGAADDSGLPNDRFFAVRPEGSVSTLKIQRTERGDSAVYLCASSPRLISTDTQYFGPGTRLTVL.

The chain uses TRBV10-3 and TRBJ2-7; 7 bases are a match to TRBD1. CDR3 length: 17 amino acids. V lost 2 bases to trimming and J lost 0 bases; unmatched junction nucleotides: 10. Germline-derived CDR1 and CDR2 are ENHRY and SYGVKD. The chain's CDR3 is CAISEGEGASGSYEQYF. In DNA form, the CDR3 reads TGTGCCATCAGTGAGGGAGAGGGGGCCTCCGGCTCCTACGAGCAGTACTTC.

There are a few counts of this clone. The chain couples TRBV11-1 to TRBJ2-7; D is unclear. CDR1 and CDR2 from the germline V gene are SGHAT and FQDESV (reference sequence). Trimming took off 3 bases at V and 3 bases at J, with 12 bases between the two ends. The CDR3 is 14 amino acids. The CDR3 is CASSFTSRLYEQYF. The CDR3 DNA reads TGTGCCAGCAGCTTCACCTCCAGGCTCTACGAGCAGTACTTC.

The gene calls are TRBV4-1 and TRBJ2-7; possible D gene TRBD2, 7 bases. This CDR3 has 15 residues. The germline V and J ends were trimmed by 0 bases and 3 bases, with 12 bases remaining between them. The V gene's germline CDR1 is MGHRA and CDR2 YSYEKL. The CDR3 nucleotides are TGCGCCAGCAGCCAAGATTTCGGGGGGCGCTACGAGCAGTACTTC. Translated, it gives CASSQDFGGRYEQYF.

Only a few counts were recorded for this clone. The chain uses TRBV2 and TRBJ1-1, with D unresolved. V dropped 4 bases and J dropped 1 base, with 7 bases sitting between them. The CDR3 has 13 residues. Per germline, CDR1 SNHLY and CDR2 FYNNEI. In DNA form, the CDR3 reads TGTGCCAGCAGTGTTGTAGAGAACACTGAAGCTTTCTTT. Translated, it gives CASSVVENTEAFF.